One sample yielded the 29 T cell receptor beta chains listed below, sequenced in a study of blood T cell repertoires in COVID-19. Produced via immunoSEQ multiplex PCR; TCRdb's table is partial and in-frame only. The sample shows some 520,000 clones, about 91% of them seen only once. What was sequenced was peripheral blood. The receptors come from a young man with COVID-19, enrolled during active disease.

The rearrangement links TRBV6-5 to TRBJ2-1; 11 nucleotides line up with TRBD2. Looked up from germline, CDR1 is MNHEY and CDR2 is SVGAGI. The CDR3 has 16 amino acids. J lost 7 bases, V lost 4 bases, and 9 bases had no gene match. The CDR3 DNA reads as TGTGCCAGCAGTTCCATAGCGGGGGGGCCTAGGAATGAGCAGTTCTTC. Translation gives CASSSIAGGPRNEQFF.

The rearrangement uses TRBV7-8 and TRBJ2-7; TRBD2 agrees at 8 bases. Trimming removed 1 base from V and 2 bases from J; junction bases left unmatched: 10. This CDR3 has 17 amino acids. Germline CDR1 is SGHVS and CDR2 is FQNEAQ. The CDR3 loop is CASSLGGAGGDPYEQYF. The CDR3 DNA reads TGTGCCAGCAGCTTAGGCGGTGCGGGAGGTGACCCCTACGAGCAGTACTTC.

This clone was counted between two and nine times. The chain links TRBV25-1 to TRBJ2-7; D is unclear. CDR1 is MGHDK, CDR2 SYGVNS, per germline. The ends were cut back, 6 bases at V and 5 bases at J, with 8 bases in the middle. CDR3 length equals 11 residues. CDR3 residues: CASREYHEQYF. DNA of the CDR3: TGTGCCAGCAGAGAGTACCACGAGCAGTACTTC.

This clone showed up just once. The chain joins TRBV12-3 or TRBV12-4 to TRBJ1-1; a possible D gene is TRBD1 (6 bases). The CDR3 covers 13 residues. The V and J ends lost 7 bases and 4 bases respectively, with 13 bases between them. The CDR3 region has the DNA TGTGCCAGCACCTCGATCAGGGGCACTGAAGCTTTCTTT. Translation: CASTSIRGTEAFF.

This clone was found a few times. The rearrangement links TRBV7-9 to TRBJ1-5; 9 nucleotides match TRBD1. The CDR3 spans 16 residues. With 0 bases clipped from V and 6 bases from J, the junction kept 6 bases outside the gene matches. Germline V lookup: CDR1 SEHNR, CDR2 FQNEAQ (reference sequence). This CDR3 is CASSLATGGWSQPQHF. In nucleotides, the CDR3 is TGTGCCAGCAGCTTAGCTACAGGGGGCTGGAGTCAGCCCCAGCATTTT.

V gene TRBV6-1 combines with J gene TRBJ1-1; possibly TRBD1 for D (5 bases). The CDR3 has 14 amino acids. CDR1 MNHNS and CDR2 SASEGT come from the germline V gene. V shed 3 bases and J shed 9 bases, with 17 bases lying between them. The CDR3 spells CASSEMTANSKAFF. The CDR3 nucleotides read TGTGCCAGCAGTGAGATGACAGCAAATAGTAAAGCTTTCTTT.

The gene calls are TRBV7-8 and TRBJ1-2; D gene ambiguous. This CDR3 comprises 14 residues. Germline CDR1 is SGHVS and CDR2 is FQNEAQ. Trimming pared 1 base from V and 2 bases from J, leaving 8 bases between. The chain's CDR3 is CASSLESRNYGYTF. For the CDR3, the DNA is TGTGCCAGCAGCTTAGAGAGTCGGAACTATGGCTACACCTTC.

CDR3 sequence reads: CAASSRYEQYF. As DNA, the CDR3 is TGTGCAGCCTCTAGCCGCTACGAGCAGTACTTC. The V gene is TRBV6-5, the J gene TRBJ2-7; D might be TRBD2 (5 bases). Looked up from germline, CDR1 is MNHEY and CDR2 is SVGAGI. This CDR3 has 11 residues.

The J gene is TRBJ1-6, the V gene TRBV6-5; the D gene is possibly TRBD1 (5 bases). Germline assignment: CDR1 MNHEY and CDR2 SVGAGI. The CDR3 totals 15 residues. V was trimmed by 5 bases and J by 10 bases, leaving 18 bases between them. CDR3: CASSQGLWGRSPLHF. CDR3 nucleotides: TGTGCCAGCAGTCAGGGACTGTGGGGTCGATCACCCCTCCACTTT.

V usage is TRBV5-5 and J usage is TRBJ1-1; tentatively, D is TRBD1 (5 bases). The CDR3 totals 14 residues. V was clipped by 4 bases and J by 4 bases, with 14 bases between them. CDR1 SGHKS and CDR2 YYEKEE come from the germline V gene (reference sequence). In DNA, the CDR3 is TGTGCCAGCAGCGATCTCCAGGGTAGCACTGAAGCTTTCTTT. This gives the protein CASSDLQGSTEAFF.

The rearrangement links TRBV6-5 to TRBJ2-3, with 11 nucleotides matching TRBD2. The germline V gene has CDR1 MNHEY and CDR2 SVGAGI. The V gene end was trimmed by 6 bases and the J gene end by 8 bases; junction bases not matched to a gene: 10. The CDR3 extends over 15 amino acids. The CDR3 reads CASRPGLAVLGTQYF. For the CDR3, the DNA is TGTGCCAGCAGACCGGGACTAGCGGTTCTAGGTACGCAGTATTTT.

CDR3 amino acids: CASSARKGPLNTEAFF. The CDR3 coding sequence is TGTGCCAGCAGCGCCAGAAAGGGGCCTCTGAACACTGAAGCTTTCTTT. V gene TRBV7-8 combines with J gene TRBJ1-1, with a weak D call TRBD1 (5 bases). V shed 5 bases and J shed 0 bases, with 16 bases lying between them. Per the germline V gene, CDR1 is SGHVS and CDR2 is FQNEAQ. The length of the CDR3 is 16 residues. Looking up the rest from reference TRBV7-8 and TRBJ1-1 gives the full variable domain: GAGVSQSPRYKVAKRGQDVALRCDPISGHVSLFWYQQALGQGPEFLTYFQNEAQLDKSGLPSDRFFAERPEGSVSTLKIQRTQQEDSAVYLCASSARKGPLNTEAFFGQGTRLTVV.

The rearrangement joins TRBV5-1 to TRBJ1-2; 7 positions agree with TRBD1. The junction had 7 bases not matched to a gene; V was cut back by 4 bases and J by 1 base. Per germline, CDR1 SGHRS and CDR2 YFSETQ. This CDR3 is 15 amino acids long. In nucleotides, the CDR3 is TGCGCCAGCAGCCCCACCCCAGGGGGTAACTATGGCTACACCTTC. This gives the protein CASSPTPGGNYGYTF.

This clone has a single count. The chain links TRBV4-2 to TRBJ2-2, with 7 positions matching TRBD2. The germline V gene has CDR1 LGHNA and CDR2 YNFKEQ. The CDR3 sequence is 18 residues long. Losses at the gene ends were 5 bases for V and 7 bases for J; bases not matched to a gene: 19. DNA of the CDR3: TGTGCCAGCAGCTCTCCTGAGGGGTCAATAAAGCGGGGCGGGGAGCTGTTTTTT. The encoded protein is CASSSPEGSIKRGGELFF.

This clone has just a few counts. The chain is built from TRBV7-9 and TRBJ1-5; maybe TRBD1 (5 bases). The germline gives CDR1 SEHNR, CDR2 FQNEAQ (reference sequence). V lost 2 bases to trimming and J lost 5 bases, with 7 bases between them. This CDR3 is 13 amino acids long. The CDR3 DNA follows: TGTGCCAGCAGCTTATCGGGGGATCAGCCCCAGCATTTT. Translation gives CASSLSGDQPQHF.

The J gene is TRBJ2-7, the V gene TRBV6-5; no firm D call. V was shortened by 7 bases and J by 4 bases, with 11 bases between the two germline ends. The CDR3 consists of 12 residues. The germline CDR1 and CDR2 sequences are MNHEY and SVGAGI. The CDR3 nucleotides read TGTGCCAGCATGTTATCTCGGTACGAGCAGTACTTC. Encoded protein: CASMLSRYEQYF.

This clone was seen once. The CDR3 loop reads CASSQPNPRGDTEAFF. The CDR3 bases are TGTGCCAGCAGCCAACCAAACCCCAGGGGCGACACTGAAGCTTTCTTT. The rearrangement joins TRBV4-2 to TRBJ1-1; D perhaps matches TRBD1 (6 bases). CDR1 and CDR2 from the germline V gene are LGHNA and YNFKEQ. This CDR3 region has 16 residues. V was shortened by 2 bases and J by 3 bases, with 16 bases between the two germline ends.

This chain joins TRBV5-4 and TRBJ2-3, with no clear D. Trimming shortened V by 4 bases and J by 2 bases, and 11 bases separated the two germline ends. CDR1 is SGHNT, CDR2 YYREEE, per germline (reference sequence). The CDR3 length is 14 residues. In DNA form, the CDR3 reads TGTGCCAGCAGCCCTAGTACCTCCACAGATACGCAGTATTTT. Translated, it gives CASSPSTSTDTQYF.

The chain is built from TRBV9 and TRBJ2-3; 9 nucleotides agree with TRBD2. The germline V gene encodes CDR1 SGDLS and CDR2 YYNGEE. The CDR3 length is 16 residues. J was trimmed by 4 bases and V by 0 bases; bases with no gene match: 6. The CDR3 spells CASSVGMAGGADTQYF. The CDR3 nucleotides read TGTGCCAGCAGCGTAGGGATGGCGGGGGGGGCAGATACGCAGTATTTT.

This clone was counted once. J is TRBJ1-2 and V is TRBV30; 7 bases fit TRBD1. Germline V gives CDR1 GTSNPN, CDR2 SVGIG (reference sequence). The CDR3 runs to 15 residues. J gave up 8 bases and V 4 bases, and 16 bases lay outside the gene matches. The DNA for the CDR3 is TGTGCCTGGACCACGGGACAGACCGGGGGCGTGGGCTACACCTTC. Protein: CAWTTGQTGGVGYTF.

V usage is TRBV2 and J usage is TRBJ1-1; D possibly corresponds to TRBD1 (6 bases). CDR3 size: 16 residues. The V end lost 6 bases, the J end lost 0 bases, and 17 bases lay between the germline ends. Germline assignment: CDR1 SNHLY and CDR2 FYNNEI. CDR3 DNA sequence: TGTGCCAGCAGGGCCTATAGGGGGGGAATGAACACTGAAGCTTTCTTT. Its translation: CASRAYRGGMNTEAFF.

Only a few counts were recorded for this clone. The V and J genes are TRBV4-1 and TRBJ1-2, with 7 nucleotides matching TRBD1. The CDR3 consists of 15 residues. The V gene's germline CDR1 is MGHRA and CDR2 YSYEKL. V gave up 1 base and J gave up 4 bases; unmatched junction bases: 6. CDR3 DNA sequence: TGCGCCAGCAGCCAAGTCGGCAGGGGGGTCTATGGCTACACCTTC. Translated, it gives CASSQVGRGVYGYTF.

The J gene is TRBJ1-1, the V gene TRBV4-1, with 7 bases that match TRBD1. This CDR3 is built from 15 residues. Looked up from germline, CDR1 is MGHRA and CDR2 is YSYEKL. After removal of 2 bases from V and 0 bases from J, the junction contained 3 bases not matched to a gene. CDR3 bases: TGCGCCAGCAGCCAAACGACAGGGTTGAACACTGAAGCTTTCTTT. Protein: CASSQTTGLNTEAFF.

The V call is TRBV18, the J call TRBJ1-5; TRBD1 agrees at 7 bases. The CDR3 sequence is 16 residues long. Losses at the gene ends were 3 bases for V and 2 bases for J; bases not matched to a gene: 7. Germline CDR1 KGHSH, CDR2 LQKENI. The CDR3 bases are TGTGCCAGCTCACCGGGGACAGCCGGGGGCAATCAGCCCCAGCATTTT. Its translation is CASSPGTAGGNQPQHF.

V usage is TRBV27 and J usage is TRBJ2-7, with D possibly being TRBD1 (5 bases). CDR1 is MNHEY and CDR2 is SMNVEV in the germline V gene (reference sequence). With 3 bases removed from V and 7 bases from J, the gap between germline ends came to 19 bases. CDR3 size: 15 residues. The CDR3 spells CASSFSQFGAQEQYF. CDR3 nucleotides: TGTGCCAGCAGTTTTAGTCAGTTTGGGGCGCAAGAGCAGTACTTC.

The chain recombines TRBV5-5 with TRBJ2-1; tentative D call: TRBD2 (6 bases). Germline V CDR1 and CDR2: SGHKS, YYEKEE (reference sequence). Trimming left V 2 bases short and J 0 bases short, with 18 bases between. The CDR3 sequence is 18 residues long. The CDR3 DNA sequence: TGTGCCAGCAGCTTACGCGGGGAGTCCCTAAGCTCCTACAATGAGCAGTTCTTC. Its protein is CASSLRGESLSSYNEQFF.

The chain is built from TRBV7-9 and TRBJ1-5; D gene ambiguous. V was shortened by 5 bases and J by 6 bases, with 14 bases between the two germline ends. Germline assignment: CDR1 SEHNR and CDR2 FQNEAQ (reference sequence). This CDR3 is built from 14 residues. CDR3 sequence: CASSDGRGFQPQHF. The CDR3 coding sequence is TGTGCCAGCAGCGACGGACGGGGTTTTCAGCCCCAGCATTTT.

The V call is TRBV2, the J call TRBJ2-2, with 11 nucleotides matching TRBD2. The V gene's germline CDR1 is SNHLY and CDR2 FYNNEI. With V trimmed by 3 bases and J by 3 bases, 6 bases remained unmatched. This CDR3 has 17 amino acids. As DNA, the CDR3 is TGTGCCAGCAGTGATCCTAGCGGGGGGTCCTACACCGGGGAGCTGTTTTTT. It specifies CASSDPSGGSYTGELFF.

This clone was seen once. The rearrangement links TRBV2 to TRBJ2-1; 8 nucleotides match TRBD2. The germline gives CDR1 SNHLY, CDR2 FYNNEI. V lost 7 bases, J lost 2 bases, and 4 bases stayed unmatched. This CDR3 has 14 amino acids. The CDR3 nucleotides read TGTGCCAGCAACCGGGAGGGCCCCTACAATGAGCAGTTCTTC. This gives the protein CASNREGPYNEQFF.